This T cell receptor (beta chain) appears in the sequencing data of a study of T cell repertoires in cytomegalovirus infection. Study context: Use of recently identified HLA-C-restricted and well-studied HLA-B-restricted CMV epitopes was part of the study. Public TCR beta signature analysis indicated the presence of both CMV infection and matching HLA type. Whole-study results and caveats: The ex vivo response showed dominance by HLA-C-restricted CMV-specific TCR beta clonotypes. Cumulated frequencies of public TCR beta families served to identify carriers of CMV plus the relevant HLA.

The CDR3 is 13 amino acids. Germline lookup yields CDR1 SNHLY and CDR2 FYNNEI. The V gene end was trimmed by 7 bases and the J gene end by 3 bases; junction bases not matched to a gene: 4. Using its own MiXCR run on the reads, TCRdb lists one record per CDR3 protein. Of about 890,000 distinct CDR3 sequences in the sample, 31% were seen once. This clonotype has only a few counts. Its antigen is still unknown. This clonotype was sampled from a human donor in good health (CMV status not recorded). Some clones in this sample may be carry-over from other donors' samples. This specimen was cultured CD8+ T cells from PBMCs, taken from culture after CMV antigen stimulation. The chain has TRBV2 and TRBJ1-2; 8 bases map to TRBD1. For the CDR3, the DNA is TGTGCCAGCACCCCGACAGGGGACTATGGCTACACCTTC. It translates to CASTPTGDYGYTF.